Each of the 18 T cell receptor beta chains below was sequenced from the same sample in a study of resident and recirculating memory T cells in vitiligo. Using immunoSEQ multiplex PCR, the repertoire was profiled, and TCRdb retains in-frame clones only, with some absent. The data show 65,000 to 80,000 clones, about 90% seen once. The sequenced material came from blood. The source of these receptors is a male donor with vitiligo.

The rearrangement uses TRBV2 and TRBJ2-7, with 9 bases fitting TRBD2. With V trimmed by 10 bases and J by 4 bases, 5 bases remained unmatched. The CDR3 contains 12 residues. The germline V gene encodes CDR1 SNHLY and CDR2 FYNNEI. CDR3 DNA sequence: TGTGCCACGAAAAGCGGGAGGTACGAGCAGTACTTC. Translated: CATKSGRYEQYF.

The V gene is TRBV11-2, the J gene TRBJ2-3; 12 bases agree with TRBD2. CDR3 length: 16 amino acids. Per the germline V gene, CDR1 is SGHAT and CDR2 is FQNNGV. Trimming at V came to 6 bases and at J to 0 bases, leaving 4 bases not matched to a gene. The CDR3 is CASSPGLAGSTDTQYF. The CDR3 DNA reads as TGTGCCAGCAGTCCCGGACTAGCGGGAAGCACAGATACGCAGTATTTT.

This chain uses TRBV5-1 with TRBJ2-3; 10 bases line up with TRBD2. V lost 3 bases and J lost 4; bases outside the gene matches: 32. The CDR3 runs to 24 residues. CDR1 is SGHRS and CDR2 is YFSETQ in the germline V gene. DNA of the CDR3: TGCGCCAGCAGCTCACCACAGGGGTTCGCGGGACTAGCGAACCGCCCTGGCCTCGCAGATACGCAGTATTTT. It encodes CASSSPQGFAGLANRPGLADTQYF.

V is TRBV9 and J is TRBJ2-1, with D possibly being TRBD2 (6 bases). Germline V CDR1 and CDR2: SGDLS, YYNGEE. Trimming took off 0 bases at V and 7 bases at J, with 14 bases between the two ends. There are 15 residues in the CDR3. In DNA form, the CDR3 reads TGTGCCAGCAGCGTAGGCGGAGGGCCGCGGAATGAGCAGTTCTTC. Translating gives CASSVGGGPRNEQFF.

The rearrangement uses TRBV2 and TRBJ1-1; D may be TRBD1 (6 bases). Germline values: CDR1 SNHLY, CDR2 FYNNEI. The CDR3 extends over 12 amino acids. Deletions cut 4 bases from V and 5 bases from J, with 8 bases between. The CDR3 bases are TGTGCCAGCAGTGTGAGGGGGACTGAAGCTTTCTTT. Translation: CASSVRGTEAFF. Combining the CDR3 with reference TRBV2 and TRBJ1-1 gives the whole variable domain EPEVTQTPSHQVTQMGQEVILRCVPISNHLYFYWYRQILGQKVEFLVSFYNNEISEKSEIFDDQFSVERPDGSNFTLKIRSTKLEDSAMYFCASSVRGTEAFFGQGTRLTVV.

The rearrangement joins TRBV19 to TRBJ2-1; 9 bases agree with TRBD2. Germline V gene lookup returns CDR1 LNHDA and CDR2 SQIVND (reference sequence). V lost 6 bases to trimming and J lost 6 bases; unmatched junction nucleotides: 9. The CDR3 is made up of 15 amino acids. The CDR3 is CASSDLSGRPNEQFF. For the CDR3, the DNA is TGTGCCAGTAGCGACTTGAGCGGGAGGCCCAATGAGCAGTTCTTC.

V usage is TRBV2 and J usage is TRBJ2-7, with D perhaps matching TRBD2 (5 bases). Between the trimmed V and J ends, which lost 10 bases and 6 bases, there was a span of 10 bases. The V gene's germline CDR1 is SNHLY and CDR2 FYNNEI. The CDR3 is 10 amino acids. The CDR3 DNA reads TGTGCCACCATCGAGGGCGAGCAGTACTTC. This codes for CATIEGEQYF.

The rearrangement links TRBV18 to TRBJ2-7; a possible D gene is TRBD2 (7 bases). This CDR3 has 15 residues. Germline V gene lookup returns CDR1 KGHSH and CDR2 LQKENI. Trimming shortened V by 3 bases and J by 2 bases, and 14 bases separated the two germline ends. The CDR3 is CASSPRGGTTYEQYF. The CDR3 bases are TGTGCCAGCTCACCGAGGGGGGGGACTACCTACGAGCAGTACTTC.

The chain combines TRBV13 with TRBJ1-1, with 10 nucleotides matching TRBD1. The J segment lost 10 bases and the V segment lost 4 bases, leaving 9 bases of the junction unmatched. Looked up from germline, CDR1 is PRHDT and CDR2 is FYEKMQ (reference sequence). This CDR3 is 14 amino acids long. CDR3 in amino acids: CASSWGTGAGPAFF. The DNA of the CDR3 is TGTGCCAGCAGCTGGGGGACAGGGGCAGGCCCAGCTTTCTTT. Drawing the rest from reference TRBV13 and TRBJ1-1, the complete variable domain is AAGVIQSPRHLIKEKRETATLKCYPIPRHDTVYWYQQGPGQDPQFLISFYEKMQSDKGSIPDRFSAQQFSDYHSELNMSSLELGDSALYFCASSWGTGAGPAFFGQGTRLTVV.

The chain combines TRBV28 with TRBJ2-3; 11 nucleotides agree with TRBD2. Germline assignment: CDR1 MDHEN and CDR2 SYDVKM. CDR3 length: 14 residues. The trim removed 7 bases at V and 7 bases at J, leaving 7 bases unmatched. CDR3 DNA: TGTGCCAGCACCGTAGCGGGAGGGCCGAATACGCAGTATTTT. Translation: CASTVAGGPNTQYF.

The rearrangement joins TRBV28 to TRBJ1-5; 9 bases line up with TRBD1. CDR1 and CDR2 from the germline V gene are MDHEN and SYDVKM. The length of the CDR3 is 18 residues. Trimming removed 1 base from V and 2 bases from J; junction bases left unmatched: 9. The CDR3 reads CASSLLAGTGKGNQPQHF. DNA of the CDR3: TGTGCCAGCAGTTTATTGGCCGGGACAGGGAAAGGCAATCAGCCCCAGCATTTT.

The chain has TRBV18 and TRBJ2-7, with D possibly being TRBD2 (6 bases). With 3 bases removed from V and 6 bases from J, the gap between germline ends came to 18 bases. Germline values: CDR1 KGHSH, CDR2 LQKENI. The CDR3 is made up of 15 amino acids. The CDR3: CASSPFGRDLSEQYF. Here the CDR3 DNA reads TGTGCCAGCTCACCCTTCGGGAGAGACCTTTCCGAGCAGTACTTC.

The V gene is TRBV13, the J gene TRBJ2-7; TRBD2 agrees at 12 bases. The CDR3 loop spans 15 amino acids. Germline assignment: CDR1 PRHDT and CDR2 FYEKMQ (reference sequence). V gave up 5 bases and J gave up 3 bases; unmatched junction bases: 5. The CDR3 region has the DNA TGTGCCAGCAGCGACCGGACTAGCGGGAACTACGAGCAGTACTTC. Protein sequence: CASSDRTSGNYEQYF.

The chain joins TRBV19 to TRBJ1-5; D gene ambiguous. The CDR3 totals 14 residues. Germline V CDR1 and CDR2: LNHDA, SQIVND (reference sequence). Trimming left V 7 bases short and J 7 bases short, with 17 bases between. The CDR3 protein is CASISPGGVQPQHF. The DNA of the CDR3 is TGTGCCAGTATTTCCCCCGGCGGGGTCCAGCCCCAGCATTTT.

The V gene is TRBV5-1, the J gene TRBJ2-5, with 9 bases matching TRBD2. Germline V CDR1 and CDR2: SGHRS, YFSETQ. V dropped 2 bases and J dropped 5; count of bases not matched to a gene: 10. The CDR3 runs to 16 residues. The CDR3 reads CASSLETSGSTETQYF. The CDR3 DNA sequence: TGCGCCAGCAGCTTAGAGACTAGCGGCTCTACGGAGACCCAGTACTTC.

CDR3 sequence reads: CATSREGPNNEQFF. The CDR3 DNA sequence: TGTGCCACCAGCAGAGAGGGCCCCAACAATGAGCAGTTCTTC. This chain uses TRBV15 with TRBJ2-1; D is unclear. The germline V gene has CDR1 LNHNV and CDR2 YYDKDF (reference sequence). Between the trimmed V and J ends, which lost 0 bases and 5 bases, there was a span of 8 bases. The CDR3 sequence is 14 residues long.

J is TRBJ2-2 and V is TRBV9; 10 bases agree with TRBD2. V trimming: 0 bases; J trimming: 6 bases; junction bases outside the gene matches: 17. The germline gives CDR1 SGDLS, CDR2 YYNGEE. The CDR3 length is 20 residues. CDR3 residues: CASSVELAGSATVGPGELFF. The CDR3 DNA is TGTGCCAGCAGCGTAGAACTAGCGGGATCGGCTACCGTCGGGCCCGGGGAGCTGTTTTTT.

The chain is built from TRBV4-2 and TRBJ1-2; 8 positions agree with TRBD1. This CDR3 has 15 residues. The V gene's germline CDR1 is LGHNA and CDR2 YNFKEQ. The ends lost 4 bases at V and 6 bases at J; junction bases unmatched: 10. CDR3: CASSRRQGKLDGYTF. The CDR3 DNA follows: TGTGCCAGCAGCCGGCGACAGGGGAAGTTAGATGGCTACACCTTC.